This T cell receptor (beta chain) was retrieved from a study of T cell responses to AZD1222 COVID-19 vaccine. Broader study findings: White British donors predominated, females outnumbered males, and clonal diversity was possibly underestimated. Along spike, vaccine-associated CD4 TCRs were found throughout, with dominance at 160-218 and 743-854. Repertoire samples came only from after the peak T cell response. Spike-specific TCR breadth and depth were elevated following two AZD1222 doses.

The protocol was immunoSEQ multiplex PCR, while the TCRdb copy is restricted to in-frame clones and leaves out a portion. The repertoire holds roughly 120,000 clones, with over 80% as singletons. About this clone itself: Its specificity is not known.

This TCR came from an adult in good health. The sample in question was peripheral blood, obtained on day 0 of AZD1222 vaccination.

The CDR3 region is CARRGGTEAFF. DNA for the CDR3: TGTGCCAGACGGGGGGGGACTGAAGCTTTCTTT. The J gene is TRBJ1-1, the V gene TRBV2; the D gene is possibly TRBD1 (5 bases). Between the trimmed V and J ends, which lost 9 bases and 5 bases, there was a span of 10 bases. Germline assignment: CDR1 SNHLY and CDR2 FYNNEI. The CDR3 covers 11 residues.